One sample yielded the 21 T cell receptor beta chains listed below, sequenced in a study of regulatory T cells in long-lasting Graves disease (dated by TCRdb to the early 2020s). Receptor libraries were prepared by multiplex PCR. These reads were obtained on an Illumina HiSeq 4000. iRepertoire HTBI primers and Arm-PCR amplification of CDR3 regions were used to construct TCR beta libraries. In TCRdb, the public reads were trimmed at Q25 with fastp and aligned with MiXCR, with productive beta chains retained. Here each entry gathers all rows of one CDR3 protein and keeps the most common genes and DNA. The sample includes fewer than 450,000 distinct CDR3 sequences, with 15% observed a single time. The top ten clones comprise around 7.6% of the sample. Explained via the paper, the time point label denotes: newly diagnosed GD, antithyroid drugs for less than 3 months. For both TCR sequencing and RNA sequencing, RNA was extracted from PBMCs in TRIzol.

These same data were also listed under a study on T cells in Graves' hyperthyroidism and ophthalmopathy.

The sample here was peripheral blood mononuclear cells (PBMCs), taken at new diagnosis, from a patient treated with antithyroid drugs. Receptors originate from a woman in her thirties or forties with Graves disease. Donor details come from another sample of the same person, matched by shared clones.

V and J are TRBV5-1 and TRBJ2-5, with D maybe TRBD1 (6 bases). The CDR3 sequence is 16 residues long. Germline assignment: CDR1 SGHRS and CDR2 YFSETQ. Trimming stripped 0 bases from V and 4 bases from J, with 16 bases between. CDR3 nucleotides: TGCGCCAGCAGCTTGGTAGGGGGTTCAGTCGTAGAGACCCAGTACTTC. Translated: CASSLVGGSVVETQYF.

This clonotype has more than one count but fewer than ten. V is TRBV20-1 and J is TRBJ2-7, with D perhaps TRBD1 (5 bases). V lost 3 bases and J 6 bases, leaving 12 bases between the germline ends. Germline values: CDR1 DFQATT, CDR2 SNEGSKA (reference sequence). The CDR3 consists of 12 residues. The CDR3 protein is CSASFRVGEQYF. The CDR3 DNA reads TGCAGTGCTAGCTTCAGGGTGGGCGAGCAGTACTTC.

This clonotype was picked up many times. V gene TRBV5-1 combines with J gene TRBJ2-2; either TRBD1 or TRBD2 may supply D (5 bases each). The CDR3 is made up of 16 amino acids. Between the trimmed V and J ends, which lost 4 bases and 1 base, there was a span of 14 bases. Looked up from germline, CDR1 is SGHRS and CDR2 is YFSETQ. The CDR3 sequence is CASSPQRGRNTGELFF. CDR3 nucleotide sequence: TGCGCCAGCAGCCCCCAGAGGGGCCGGAACACCGGGGAGCTGTTTTTT.

This clonotype has only a few counts. A much larger clone lies a single base off, so this may be a read error. CDR3 in DNA: TGTGCCAGCAGCTTACGGACCGGGAAGCTGTTTTTT. As protein: CASSLRTGKLFF. V is TRBV11-3 and J is TRBJ2-2; maybe TRBD2 (5 bases). Germline V gene data show CDR1 as SGHNT and CDR2 as YENEEA. The CDR3 contains 12 residues.

This clonotype was observed many times. The DNA of the CDR3 is TGTGCCAGCTTGGCCTCGGGACAGAGTAATGAAAAACTGTTTTTT. Amino acid sequence: CASLASGQSNEKLFF. The chain carries TRBV28 and TRBJ1-4, with 7 bases identical to TRBD1. Germline V gene lookup returns CDR1 MDHEN and CDR2 SYDVKM. The V and J ends lost 8 bases and 4 bases, in that order; junction bases with no gene match: 10. The CDR3 is 15 amino acids.

Many counts were recorded for this clonotype. The V gene is TRBV28, the J gene TRBJ2-1; TRBD1 matches at 11 bases. Trimming removed 8 bases from V and 7 bases from J; junction bases left unmatched: 4. CDR1 and CDR2 from the germline V gene are MDHEN and SYDVKM. This CDR3 comprises 13 residues. CDR3 sequence: CASAGQGANEQFF. The CDR3 DNA reads TGTGCCAGCGCCGGACAGGGGGCTAATGAGCAGTTCTTC.

In its sample, this clonotype was seen many times. The V and J genes are TRBV5-1 and TRBJ2-7, with D uncertain. This CDR3 region has 14 residues. Germline loops: CDR1 SGHRS, CDR2 YFSETQ. V was trimmed by 0 bases and J by 3 bases, leaving 10 bases between them. The CDR3 sequence is CASSLEVWGYEQYF. Written as DNA, the CDR3 is TGCGCCAGCAGCTTGGAAGTGTGGGGCTACGAGCAGTACTTC.

This clonotype was found many times. The J gene is TRBJ1-1, the V gene TRBV5-8; D remains ambiguous. This CDR3 is built from 15 residues. CDR1 is SGHTS and CDR2 is YDEGEE in the germline V gene. The ends were cut back, 0 bases at V and 1 base at J, with 10 bases in the middle. The CDR3 here is CASSLDRLGNTEAFF. CDR3 bases: TGTGCCAGCAGCTTGGATCGCCTGGGGAACACTGAAGCTTTCTTT.

This clonotype was recorded at least ten times. The chain links TRBV7-2 to TRBJ2-7, with D possibly TRBD2 on 6 matching bases. This CDR3 has 14 amino acids. V was trimmed by 5 bases and J by 2 bases, leaving 13 bases between them. The germline V gene has CDR1 SGHTA and CDR2 FQGNSA. The CDR3 DNA reads TGTGCCAGCAGCCCCCGACTAGTGGCCTACGAGCAGTACTTC. Translating gives CASSPRLVAYEQYF.

This clonotype was counted once. This chain joins TRBV9 and TRBJ2-1, with 7 nucleotides matching TRBD2. Losses at the gene ends were 0 bases for V and 8 bases for J; bases not matched to a gene: 5. The CDR3 covers 14 residues. Germline V gives CDR1 SGDLS, CDR2 YYNGEE. The CDR3 region has the DNA TGTGCCAGCAGCGTAGGGGGAGGGTTGCATGAGCAGTTCTTC. It specifies CASSVGGGLHEQFF. The variable domain in full, with the rest retrieved from reference TRBV9 and TRBJ2-1, is DSGVTQTPKHLITATGQRVTLRCSPRSGDLSVYWYQQSLDQGLQFLIQYYNGEERAKGNILERFSAQQFPDLHSELNLSSLELGDSALYFCASSVGGGLHEQFFGPGTRLTVL.

In its sample, this clonotype was seen many times. The J gene is TRBJ2-3, the V gene TRBV29-1, with D perhaps TRBD1 or TRBD2 (5 bases each). Germline CDR1 and CDR2: SQVTM and ANQGSEA. V lost 2 bases and J 4 bases, leaving 16 bases between the germline ends. CDR3 length: 15 residues. CDR3 DNA: TGCAGCGTTGAATTCACCGGGGCGGCCCCAGATACGCAGTATTTT. It translates to CSVEFTGAAPDTQYF.

This clonotype was observed a handful of times. The V and J genes are TRBV19 and TRBJ2-2; maybe TRBD1 (5 bases). CDR1 LNHDA and CDR2 SQIVND come from the germline V gene (reference sequence). V lost 0 bases to trimming and J lost 2 bases, with 7 bases between them. CDR3 length: 15 amino acids. The DNA of the CDR3 is TGTGCCAGTAGTATAGAAGGGGTAAACACCGGGGAGCTGTTTTTT. Protein sequence: CASSIEGVNTGELFF.

This clonotype was picked up many times. This sequence joins TRBV7-9 and TRBJ2-1; 11 nucleotides align to TRBD2. This CDR3 region has 15 residues. Germline V gives CDR1 SEHNR, CDR2 FQNEAQ (reference sequence). The V gene end was trimmed by 2 bases and the J gene end by 8 bases; junction bases not matched to a gene: 5. This chain's CDR3 is CASSLSLAGGDEQFF. The CDR3 DNA follows: TGTGCCAGCAGCTTAAGTCTAGCGGGAGGTGATGAGCAGTTCTTC.

Many counts were recorded for this clonotype. This chain connects TRBV7-2 to TRBJ2-5; 9 bases map to TRBD2. Germline V lookup: CDR1 SGHTA, CDR2 FQGNSA. The CDR3 extends over 18 amino acids. V gave up 2 bases and J gave up 5 bases; unmatched junction bases: 15. The CDR3 bases are TGTGCCAGCAGCTTACTAGGGCTAGCGGGAAGAGGGGGTGAGACCCAGTACTTC. Residues: CASSLLGLAGRGGETQYF.

There are many counts of this clonotype. This CDR3 reads CASRDFNTEAFF. Here the CDR3 DNA reads TGTGCCAGCAGGGATTTTAACACTGAAGCTTTCTTT. V is TRBV27 and J is TRBJ1-1; D uncertain. Germline V lookup: CDR1 MNHEY, CDR2 SMNVEV (reference sequence). This CDR3 has 12 amino acids. Between the trimmed V and J ends, which lost 6 bases and 2 bases, there was a span of 7 bases.

This clonotype was seen a handful of times. Because it lacks the conserved phenylalanine or tryptophan at the end, this CDR3 is likely a read error. The chain uses TRBV12-3 or TRBV12-4 and TRBJ1-5; D may be TRBD1 (6 bases). The CDR3 consists of 15 residues. V was clipped by 3 bases and J by 0 bases, with 9 bases between them. CDR3 sequence reads: CASSFAGDSNQPQHL. CDR3 sequence (DNA): TGTGCCAGCAGTTTCGCAGGGGATAGCAATCAGCCCCAGCATCTT.

This clonotype was seen at least ten times. J is TRBJ2-5 and V is TRBV7-2; possible D gene TRBD2, 6 bases. V dropped 3 bases and J dropped 5 bases, with 10 bases sitting between them. The germline gives CDR1 SGHTA, CDR2 FQGNSA. The length of the CDR3 is 13 residues. The CDR3 coding sequence is TGTGCCAGCAGCTTTCGGGAGAGTGAGACCCAGTACTTC. Translating it yields CASSFRESETQYF.

This clonotype was seen at least ten times. The rearrangement joins TRBV5-1 to TRBJ2-4, with 11 bases lining up with TRBD2. V was pared by 7 bases and J by 0 bases, with 12 bases of the junction left unmatched. The length of the CDR3 is 18 residues. Germline V CDR1 and CDR2: SGHRS, YFSETQ. CDR3 residues: CASDLTSGSPLAKNIQYF. CDR3 nucleotide sequence: TGCGCCAGCGATCTTACTAGCGGGAGTCCTCTAGCCAAAAACATTCAGTACTTC.

A few counts support this clonotype. The chain couples TRBV9 to TRBJ2-1, with D perhaps matching TRBD2 (6 bases). Germline lookup yields CDR1 SGDLS and CDR2 YYNGEE. This CDR3 has 15 amino acids. Trimming took off 3 bases at V and 1 base at J, with 11 bases between the two ends. The CDR3 region is CASSGGTASYNEQFF. The CDR3 coding sequence is TGTGCCAGCAGCGGCGGGACCGCGTCCTACAATGAGCAGTTCTTC.

This clonotype was observed at least ten times. V gene TRBV5-1 combines with J gene TRBJ2-7; tentative D call: TRBD2 (5 bases). CDR3 size: 13 residues. CDR1 is SGHRS and CDR2 is YFSETQ in the germline V gene. The ends were cut back, 0 bases at V and 5 bases at J, with 9 bases in the middle. This chain's CDR3 is CASSLAGVHEQYF. CDR3 nucleotide sequence: TGCGCCAGCAGCTTGGCCGGGGTCCACGAGCAGTACTTC.

This clonotype was observed at least ten times. Written as DNA, the CDR3 is TGTGCCAGCAGCCTGGGGGAAATGGATAACGAGCAGTACTTC. Translating it yields CASSLGEMDNEQYF. This sequence joins TRBV11-3 and TRBJ2-7; D could derive from TRBD1 or TRBD2 (5 bases each). The CDR3 is 14 amino acids. Germline CDR1 SGHNT, CDR2 YENEEA. Trimming removed 5 bases from V and 5 bases from J, with 16 bases in between.